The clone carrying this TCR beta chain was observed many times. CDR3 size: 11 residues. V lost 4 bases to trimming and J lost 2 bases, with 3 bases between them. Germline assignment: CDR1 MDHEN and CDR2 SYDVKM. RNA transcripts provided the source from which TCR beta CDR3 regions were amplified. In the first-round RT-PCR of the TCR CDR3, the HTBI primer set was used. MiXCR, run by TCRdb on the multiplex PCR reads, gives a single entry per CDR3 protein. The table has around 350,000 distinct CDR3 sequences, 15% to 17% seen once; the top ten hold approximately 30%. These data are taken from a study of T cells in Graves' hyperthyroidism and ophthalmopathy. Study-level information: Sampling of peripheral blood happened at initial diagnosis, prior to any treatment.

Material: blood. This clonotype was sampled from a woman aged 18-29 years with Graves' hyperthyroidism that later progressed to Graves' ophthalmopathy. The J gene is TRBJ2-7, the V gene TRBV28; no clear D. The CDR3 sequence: CASSWAYEQYF. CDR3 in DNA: TGTGCCAGCAGTTGGGCCTACGAGCAGTACTTC.